This is a list of T cell receptor beta chains from one sample in a study of cytomegalovirus exposure and HLA in healthy donors. Produced via immunoSEQ multiplex PCR; TCRdb's table is partial and in-frame only. The table includes about 140,000 clones, 60% to 80% detected once. The sequenced sample was PBMCs. The receptors shown here come from a woman aged 30 to 39 in good health and CMV-seronegative. CDR3s include the opening cysteine and the closing phenylalanine or tryptophan. A D gene is named only where the DNA matches it firmly. Part of the rows lack a size; the others show once, few, many or a class for expanded clones.

once,TRBV6-4,TRBJ1-2,NA,CASSPGLNYGYTF,TGTGCCAGCAGCCCCGGTCTTAACTATGGCTACACCTTC
once,TRBV7-6,TRBJ1-3,NA,CASSSLGNRLSGNTIYF,TGTGCCAGCAGCTCCCTAGGTAACAGGCTCTCTGGAAACACCATATATTTT
once,TRBV28,TRBJ1-1,NA,CASIKQGLEAFF,TGTGCCAGCATTAAACAGGGTCTGGAAGCTTTCTTT
NA,TRBV27,TRBJ1-1,NA,CASSLAGDLNTEAFF,TGTGCCAGCAGTTTGGCGGGGGATCTGAACACTGAAGCTTTCTTT
NA,TRBV19,TRBJ1-1,TRBD1,CASSNPRTGNTEAFF,TGTGCCAGTAGTAACCCTAGGACAGGTAACACTGAAGCTTTCTTT
few,TRBV19,TRBJ1-3,TRBD1,CASTATGEAGNTIYF,TGTGCCAGTACCGCTACAGGGGAGGCTGGAAACACCATATATTTT
NA,TRBV7-2,TRBJ1-5,NA,CASSLYRQPQHF,TGTGCCAGCAGCTTATATAGACAGCCCCAGCATTTT
NA,TRBV11-2,TRBJ2-3,TRBD2,CASSLVSSSGGSDTQYF,TGTGCCAGCAGCTTAGTTTCGTCTAGCGGGGGTTCCGATACGCAGTATTTT
NA,TRBV30,TRBJ2-7,NA,CAWSVSDHSYEQYF,TGTGCCTGGAGTGTAAGCGACCACTCCTACGAGCAGTACTTC
NA,TRBV6-1,TRBJ2-5,TRBD1,CASSPGQDETQYF,TGTGCCAGCAGTCCGGGACAGGATGAGACCCAGTACTTC
NA,TRBV5-5,TRBJ1-1,TRBD1,CASSLGGTGFVEAFF,TGTGCCAGCAGCTTGGGAGGGACAGGGTTTGTTGAAGCTTTCTTT
NA,TRBV6-5,TRBJ1-2,TRBD1,CASSYPGQTYGYTF,TGTGCCAGCAGTTACCCGGGACAGACCTATGGCTACACCTTC
NA,TRBV11-1,TRBJ1-1,TRBD1,CASSRITFQGGNTEAFF,TGTGCCAGCAGCCGGATTACTTTCCAGGGGGGAAACACTGAAGCTTTCTTT
NA,TRBV6-6,TRBJ1-1,TRBD1,CASSQGQGTEAFF,TGTGCCAGCAGCCAGGGACAGGGAACTGAAGCTTTCTTT